This passage covers 27 T cell receptor beta chains from one sample sequenced in a study of spatial heterogeneity in lung cancer. Whole-study results and caveats: Tracking of tumor mutation counts was seen in expanded intratumoral alpha and beta TCR counts.

No cognate antigen is known for these TCRs. Sample time point: sample taken at primary tumor resection. One entry per CDR3 protein results from TCRdb running MiXCR on the 5' RACE reads. The sample consists of thousands of distinct CDR3 sequences, 4.8% of them appearing once. Source: lung tumor tissue, taken at surgery. The receptors shown here come from a male donor with early-stage non-small cell lung cancer.

Ten or more counts support this clonotype. This beta chain turned up in a library designed for alpha chains; as an off-target read, its abundance says little. The chain has TRBV12-3 or TRBV12-4 and TRBJ2-7, with D possibly being TRBD2 (5 bases). The V end lost 6 bases, the J end lost 2 bases, and 14 bases lay between the germline ends. The CDR3 has 14 residues. CDR3 region: CASSQTSWAYEQYF. The CDR3 region has the DNA TGTGCCAGCAGCCAAACTAGTTGGGCCTACGAGCAGTACTTC.

This clonotype has a handful of counts. With the library built for alpha chains, this beta chain is off target and its frequency is not meaningful. The chain recombines TRBV20-1 with TRBJ2-5; 7 nucleotides match TRBD1. The V and J ends lost 3 bases and 2 bases, in that order; junction bases with no gene match: 6. CDR1 and CDR2 from the germline V gene are DFQATT and SNEGSKA (reference sequence). CDR3 size: 14 residues. CDR3 residues: CSASGTEHQETQYF. The CDR3 DNA sequence: TGCAGTGCTAGCGGGACAGAACATCAAGAGACCCAGTACTTC.

This clonotype was detected ten times or more. A library made for alpha chains picked up this beta chain off target, so its size means little. The chain recombines TRBV5-1 with TRBJ2-7; D is possibly TRBD1 (6 bases). Trimming removed 7 bases at V and 0 bases at J, with 11 bases between. This CDR3 region has 13 residues. Germline V gives CDR1 SGHRS, CDR2 YFSETQ. The CDR3 here is CASSQGISYEQYF. The DNA of the CDR3 is TGCGCCAGCTCACAGGGAATCTCCTACGAGCAGTACTTC.

This clonotype was counted at least ten times. Because this beta chain is a stray read in a library intended to capture alpha chains, its abundance should not be given much weight. DNA of the CDR3: TGTGCCAGCAGCTTAAAGATAGGTCCAGATACGCAGTATTTT. This codes for CASSLKIGPDTQYF. This rearrangement joins TRBV7-9 to TRBJ2-3, with no clear D. The CDR3 has 14 amino acids. Trimming stripped 2 bases from V and 4 bases from J, with 10 bases between. Germline-derived CDR1 and CDR2 are SEHNR and FQNEAQ (reference sequence).

As to this clonotype: This beta chain slipped into a library made for alpha chains as a stray read, so its size is not meaningful. The rearrangement joins TRBV7-2 to TRBJ2-2; unclear D gene. V lost 4 bases and J lost 4, with 10 bases in between. The CDR3 totals 14 residues. The germline gives CDR1 SGHTA, CDR2 FQGNSA. In nucleotides, the CDR3 is TGTGCCAGCAGCTCCCGACTGCGCACCGGGGAGCTGTTTTTT. Translating it yields CASSSRLRTGELFF.

In its sample, this clonotype was seen many times. Being off target in a library aimed at alpha chains, this beta chain has a size of little meaning. This sequence joins TRBV12-3 or TRBV12-4 and TRBJ1-6; D ambiguous. Trimming cost V 5 bases and J 6 bases, with 11 bases left between them. The CDR3 sequence is 14 residues long. Here the CDR3 DNA reads TGTGCCAGCAGTCCTCGGGCCTTTAATTCACCCCTCCACTTT. It is translated as CASSPRAFNSPLHF.

This clonotype was observed at least ten times. This beta chain is an off-target read within a library intended for alpha chains, so its frequency means little. The V gene is TRBV6-2 or TRBV6-3, the J gene TRBJ2-3; D is perhaps TRBD1 or TRBD2 (5 bases each). There are 14 residues in the CDR3. V lost 8 bases to trimming and J lost 1 base, with 13 bases between them. Germline assignment: CDR1 MNHEY and CDR2 SVGEGT. CDR3 bases: TGTGCCAGCTGCAGGGACGGACGCACAGATACGCAGTATTTT. The encoded protein is CASCRDGRTDTQYF.

This clonotype was detected many times. The size of this beta chain means little, since it is a stray read in a library made for alpha chains. The chain links TRBV21-1 to TRBJ2-7. TRBV21-1 is designated a pseudogene. This CDR3 has 14 amino acids. The CDR3 loop reads CASSKESPTPEQYF. The CDR3, as DNA: TGTGCCAGCAGCAAAGAATCCCCAACGCCCGAGCAGTACTTC.

For this clonotype: This beta chain is a stray read from a library made for alpha chains; its abundance is not meaningful. The rearrangement joins TRBV7-3 to TRBJ2-2; D may be TRBD1 (5 bases). V was shortened by 7 bases and J by 7 bases, with 16 bases between the two germline ends. The CDR3 loop spans 14 amino acids. The germline CDR1 and CDR2 sequences are SGHTA and FQGTGA. CDR3 coding DNA: TGTGCCAGCAACCTGGGGCCGGAAGGCGGGGAGCTGTTTTTT. This gives the protein CASNLGPEGGELFF.

This clonotype ranks as medium-sized (0.01 to 0.1%). This beta chain was picked up by a library intended for alpha chains and is off target, so its count carries little meaning. This CDR3 reads CASSDHRSAGNTIYF. CDR3 nucleotide sequence: TGCGCCAGCAGTGATCACAGATCCGCTGGAAACACCATATATTTT. The V gene is TRBV10-2, the J gene TRBJ1-3; D is ambiguous. V lost 3 bases, J lost 2 bases, and 11 bases lay in between. The CDR3 contains 15 residues. The germline gives CDR1 WSHSY, CDR2 SAAADI.

This clonotype was seen at least ten times. In a library made to pick up alpha chains, this beta chain is a stray read with a size that means little. CDR3 loop: CASTIQGDTGELFF. DNA of the CDR3: TGTGCCAGCACCATACAGGGCGACACCGGGGAGCTGTTTTTT. The chain has TRBV6-2 or TRBV6-3 and TRBJ2-2, with D possibly TRBD1 on 6 matching bases. The germline gives CDR1 MNHEY, CDR2 SVGEGT. The CDR3 totals 14 residues. The V end was cut by 7 bases, the J end by 3 bases, with 12 bases between.

By proportion, this clonotype is medium-sized. Being off target in a library aimed at alpha chains, this beta chain has a size of little meaning. V and J are TRBV2 and TRBJ2-7, with no clear D. This CDR3 contains 11 residues. CDR1 is SNHLY, CDR2 FYNNEI, per germline. Trimming removed 2 bases from V and 3 bases from J, with 2 bases in between. CDR3 amino acids: CASSEIYEQYF. CDR3 coding DNA: TGTGCCAGCAGTGAAATCTACGAGCAGTACTTC.

At least ten counts were recorded for this clonotype. This beta chain is off target for a library built for alpha chains, so its abundance means little. This sequence joins TRBV28 and TRBJ2-3; D gene uncertain. This CDR3 spans 14 amino acids. Germline V gene lookup returns CDR1 MDHEN and CDR2 SYDVKM. The germline V and J ends were trimmed by 5 bases and 6 bases, with 15 bases remaining between them. CDR3 protein: CASSLSSGLDTQYF. Here the CDR3 DNA reads TGTGCCAGCAGTCTCTCCAGTGGTCTGGATACGCAGTATTTT.

This clonotype is large within its sample. The size of this beta chain means little, since it is a stray read in a library made for alpha chains. V is TRBV7-9 and J is TRBJ1-4; 9 bases fit TRBD1. V dropped 4 bases and J dropped 8; count of bases not matched to a gene: 5. Germline values: CDR1 SEHNR, CDR2 FQNEAQ (reference sequence). The CDR3 sequence is 14 residues long. The CDR3 coding sequence is TGTGCCAGCAGCTCGTACAGGGGGCGGGAAAAACTGTTTTTT. Its protein is CASSSYRGREKLFF.

By frequency in the sample, this clonotype is medium-sized (0.01 to 0.1%). Being off target in a library aimed at alpha chains, this beta chain has a size of little meaning. The chain recombines TRBV5-8 with TRBJ1-2; perhaps TRBD1 as D (6 bases). V was clipped by 2 bases and J by 2 bases, with 7 bases between them. Germline V CDR1 and CDR2: SGHTS, YDEGEE. The CDR3 consists of 13 residues. The CDR3 DNA sequence: TGTGCCAGCAGCTTCGGGGGCAACTATGGCTACACCTTC. Its translation is CASSFGGNYGYTF.

This clonotype has at least ten counts. For a library built for alpha chains, this beta chain is a stray read; little rests on its size. V is TRBV12-3 or TRBV12-4 and J is TRBJ2-1; 7 positions match TRBD2. There are 15 residues in the CDR3. Trimming at V came to 7 bases and at J to 4 bases, leaving 10 bases not matched to a gene. This chain's CDR3 is CASKSRLAVYNEQFF. The CDR3 DNA follows: TGTGCCAGCAAGTCCAGGCTAGCGGTATACAATGAGCAGTTCTTC.

This clonotype qualifies as medium-sized. For a library built for alpha chains, this beta chain is a stray read; little rests on its size. This chain links TRBV5-1 with TRBJ1-5; 10 positions agree with TRBD1. V was pared by 0 bases and J by 4 bases, with 1 base of the junction left unmatched. Germline V gives CDR1 SGHRS, CDR2 YFSETQ. This CDR3 comprises 15 residues. The CDR3 loop reads CASSLGTGGNQPQHF. DNA for the CDR3: TGCGCCAGCAGCTTGGGGACAGGGGGTAATCAGCCCCAGCATTTT.

This clonotype came up many times. The library was prepared for alpha chains; this beta chain is a stray read, so its frequency means little. The V and J genes are TRBV6-5 and TRBJ1-2, with D maybe TRBD1 (6 bases). The CDR3 consists of 14 residues. The V gene's germline CDR1 is MNHEY and CDR2 SVGAGI. Trimming left V 5 bases short and J 7 bases short, with 17 bases between. The DNA for the CDR3 is TGTGCCAGCAGTCCCCACGGGGGGGCTGTTGGCTACACCTTC. Translation: CASSPHGGAVGYTF.

This clonotype was seen ten or more times. This beta chain turned up in a library designed for alpha chains; as an off-target read, its abundance says little. The J gene is TRBJ2-1, the V gene TRBV15; possibly TRBD1 or TRBD2 for D (5 bases each). The V gene's germline CDR1 is LNHNV and CDR2 YYDKDF (reference sequence). This CDR3 contains 15 residues. The V end lost 0 bases, the J end lost 7 bases, and 13 bases lay between the germline ends. This chain's CDR3 is CATSRDGDRENEQFF. The CDR3 DNA sequence: TGTGCCACCAGCAGAGATGGGGACCGGGAAAATGAGCAGTTCTTC.

This clonotype was found a few times. This beta chain is a stray read from a library made for alpha chains; its abundance is not meaningful. The chain recombines TRBV19 with TRBJ2-2, with D unclear. Germline V gene sequence: CDR1 LNHDA, CDR2 SQIVND (reference sequence). This CDR3 contains 15 residues. Trimming shortened V by 6 bases and J by 2 bases, and 13 bases separated the two germline ends. The CDR3 reads CASRTWDYNTGELFF. CDR3 DNA sequence: TGTGCCAGTAGGACTTGGGATTATAACACCGGGGAGCTGTTTTTT.

In this sample, this clonotype is medium-sized. This beta chain slipped into a library made for alpha chains as a stray read, so its size is not meaningful. This chain joins TRBV4-2 and TRBJ2-7, with TRBD2 as a possible D gene (5 bases). V was shortened by 4 bases and J by 5 bases, with 12 bases between the two germline ends. This CDR3 has 13 residues. CDR1 is LGHNA, CDR2 YNFKEQ, per germline. CDR3: CASSPHRGNEQYF. CDR3 in DNA: TGTGCCAGCAGCCCACACCGAGGGAACGAGCAGTACTTC.

Worth noting for this clonotype: Within a library made for alpha chains, this beta chain is off target, and its count is uninformative. The chain joins TRBV4-2 to TRBJ1-5; D gene ambiguous. Germline-derived CDR1 and CDR2 are LGHNA and YNFKEQ. CDR3 length: 15 residues. Between the trimmed V and J ends, which lost 0 bases and 1 base, there was a span of 7 bases. The CDR3, as DNA: TGTGCCAGCAGCCAAGATCCTCAGAGCAATCAGCCCCAGCATTTT. Its translation is CASSQDPQSNQPQHF.

At least ten counts were recorded for this clonotype. The library was prepared for alpha chains; this beta chain is a stray read, so its frequency means little. V is TRBV9 and J is TRBJ2-3; TRBD1 agrees at 7 bases. Germline V CDR1 and CDR2: SGDLS, YYNGEE. This CDR3 region has 15 residues. After removal of 3 bases from V and 2 bases from J, the junction contained 6 bases not matched to a gene. CDR3 DNA: TGTGCCAGCAGCGCCTTAACAGGGGCCACAGATACGCAGTATTTT. Translation: CASSALTGATDTQYF. Using reference TRBV9 and TRBJ2-3 for the parts outside the CDR3, the full variable domain is DSGVTQTPKHLITATGQRVTLRCSPRSGDLSVYWYQQSLDQGLQFLIQYYNGEERAKGNILERFSAQQFPDLHSELNLSSLELGDSALYFCASSALTGATDTQYFGPGTRLTVL.

This clonotype was picked up many times. A library prepared for alpha chains yielded this beta chain as an off-target read; its size is of little meaning. The CDR3 sequence: CASSLAGVYNEQFF. CDR3 sequence (DNA): TGTGCCAGCAGTTTGGCGGGGGTTTACAATGAGCAGTTCTTC. The rearrangement links TRBV12-3 or TRBV12-4 to TRBJ2-1, with 7 positions matching TRBD2. CDR3 length: 14 amino acids. V was clipped by 3 bases and J by 4 bases; unmatched bases: 3.

As regards this clonotype: This beta chain slipped into a library made for alpha chains as a stray read, so its size is not meaningful. The rearrangement uses TRBV18 and TRBJ2-5; TRBD2 is a possible D gene (6 bases). The CDR3 has 13 residues. In germline, CDR1 is KGHSH, CDR2 LQKENI. Trimming removed 6 bases from V and 1 base from J, with 9 bases in between. CDR3 nucleotides: TGTGCCAGCTCCGGGAGACCCCAAGAGACCCAGTACTTC. Translation: CASSGRPQETQYF.

This clonotype rates as medium-sized. This beta chain lies outside the target of a library built for alpha chains; its clone size means little. V gene TRBV11-3 combines with J gene TRBJ2-1; possibly TRBD2 for D (5 bases). Trimming pared 5 bases from V and 3 bases from J, leaving 14 bases between. The CDR3 runs 15 residues. Per germline, CDR1 SGHNT and CDR2 YENEEA. The CDR3 sequence: CASSLRTSIYNEQFF. CDR3 DNA sequence: TGTGCCAGCAGCCTGAGGACTTCAATCTACAATGAGCAGTTCTTC.

As to this clonotype: A library prepared for alpha chains yielded this beta chain as an off-target read; its size is of little meaning. The gene calls are TRBV9 and TRBJ1-1, with 7 bases matching TRBD1. J was trimmed by 2 bases and V by 6 bases; bases with no gene match: 4. Germline values: CDR1 SGDLS, CDR2 YYNGEE. This CDR3 is 13 amino acids long. The CDR3 loop is CASNRGGNTEAFF. In DNA form, the CDR3 reads TGTGCCAGCAACCGAGGGGGCAACACTGAAGCTTTCTTT.